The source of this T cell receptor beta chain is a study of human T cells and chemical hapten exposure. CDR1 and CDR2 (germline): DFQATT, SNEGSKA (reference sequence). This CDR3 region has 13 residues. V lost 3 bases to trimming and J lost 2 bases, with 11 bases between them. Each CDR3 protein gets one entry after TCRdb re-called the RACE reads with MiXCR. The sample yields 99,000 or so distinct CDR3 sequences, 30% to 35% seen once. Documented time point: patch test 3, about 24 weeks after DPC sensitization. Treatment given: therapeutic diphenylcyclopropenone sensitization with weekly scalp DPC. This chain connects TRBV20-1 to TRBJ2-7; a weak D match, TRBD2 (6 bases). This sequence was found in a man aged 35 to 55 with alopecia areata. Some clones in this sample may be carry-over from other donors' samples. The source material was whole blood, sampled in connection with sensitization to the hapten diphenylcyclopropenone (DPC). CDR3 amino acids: CSARASATYEQYF. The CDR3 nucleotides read TGCAGTGCTAGGGCTAGCGCCACCTACGAGCAGTACTTC.